The entry below gives a single T cell receptor beta chain sequence along with its context. Its binding antigen is unknown. Nothing much larger sits one base from this clone, and base qualities are not available. The data stem from a study of beta chain features in type 1 diabetes (dated by TCRdb to 2016 to 2018). In terms of the full investigation: No differences in mean age, gender distribution, total cell number or subset yield were found between patients and healthy donors. A total of roughly 100 million sorted cells were examined across all samples, and the number of cells per subset was strongly correlated with RNA yield. In the study, TCRB repertoires of sorted circulating CD4+ T cell subsets from recently diagnosed type 1 diabetes patients were compared with those of matched healthy donors. Regulatory and stem cell-like memory subsets were isolated from only 8 patients and about 8 healthy donors, whereas naive and central memory subsets came from all 30 or so donors. The paper's findings and limits, for the study overall: At VDJ recombination sites, patients with type 1 diabetes made fewer insertions and deleted more nucleotides, a pattern implying thymic rearrangement abnormalities. PCR may preferentially amplify shorter templates, but because patient and control samples were amplified and corrected together, any resulting skew would affect both groups equally. A moderate but significant shortening of TCRB CDR3 length was observed in type 1 diabetes patients in all four CD4+ subsets. Because cDNA rather than genomic DNA was sequenced, highly expressing activated cells could have been over-represented, although no difference in activation and CD3 levels was found between groups. HLA sub-analyses involved small numbers of individuals, so any influence of HLA type on TCRB rearrangement remained unresolved. The naive, central memory and regulatory TCRB repertoires appeared to resemble one another more closely among patients than among healthy donors.

From each donor, a single peripheral blood sample of about 110 mL on average was drawn into heparinised tubes. Using a panel that included CD45RO, CCR7, CD25, CD127, CD95 and CD27, naive, central memory, regulatory and stem cell-like memory CD4+ T cells were sorted on a BD FACSAria II. Every sorted population had a purity above 95%. PBMCs were isolated immediately by Lymphoprep density gradient centrifugation and stained directly without culture. To minimize batch effects, samples were stained and sorted in pairs, one healthy donor with one patient per experiment. Relative to germline, V is missing 7 bases and J is missing 3 bases, with 12 bases of the junction outside any gene match. The CDR3, from cysteine to phenylalanine, totals 16 residues. The retained sequence is limited to the CDR3, 48 bases, with the frame set at the first base. From a lookup of the germline V gene (reference sequence), CDR1 and CDR2 are SGHAT and FQDESV.

All of the isolated RNA was reverse transcribed with the High Capacity cDNA Reverse Transcription Kit, so expressed TCRB transcripts were sequenced. Deep immunoSEQ sequencing was performed on naive, central memory and regulatory T cell samples, with an average of roughly 3.6 million total reads per sample. Sorted cells were lysed in RLT buffer and RNA was extracted with DNase-treated RNeasy Micro or Mini kits, depending on cell number. Each cell subset was processed on its own to prevent cross-contamination, while patient and healthy donor samples were processed together. TCRB sequences were amplified from cDNA with the immunoSEQ multiplex PCR, producing 87-bp fragments spanning the CDR3 region. Amplicons were sequenced on the Illumina HiSeq platform. The authors' analysis ran thus. Synthetic template baselines were used to correct PCR bias computationally, reads within Hamming distance 2 were collapsed, and singletons that could not be merged were discarded. Reads were aligned against IMGT to assign V, D and J genes, CDR3 length and insertions or deletions at six rearrangement sites. Within each subset, clonotype counts were normalized to sorted cell number, and only after that were true diversity and Gini coefficients computed with the tcR R package. Repertoire sharing was quantified using the overlap coefficient calculated on TCRB nucleotide sequences. The clones in this table, taken by TCRdb from immuneACCESS, are in-frame only. Not every clone is retained; where verified, under half of the shortfall comes from an unresolved V gene, and the cause of the rest is unknown. V, J and clone size are those of that table, while D and trimming were read from the DNA. The sample yields about 130,000 clones; around a tenth were counted once. Of the sample, roughly 0.69% is held by the ten largest clones.

Sequencing used central memory CD4+ T cells from blood. The sequence joins TRBV11-1 to TRBJ2-1; 7 central nucleotides agree with TRBD1. The TCR sequence derives from a man between 18 and 35 years old in good health. The nucleotides read TGTGCCAGCACCCCCCAAAGAGGGGGCTTCTACAATGAGCAGTTCTTC. This translates into CASTPQRGGFYNEQFF.